A single sample gave rise to the 20 T cell receptor beta chains below, sequenced in a study of T cell responses to AZD1222 COVID-19 vaccine. TCRdb keeps only in-frame clones here, not all; method: immunoSEQ multiplex PCR. This table holds 140,000 to 150,000 clones, roughly 93% found once. The starting material was peripheral blood, obtained on day 0 of AZD1222 vaccination. The receptor set was obtained from an adult in good health.

V is TRBV9 and J is TRBJ2-5; 9 bases fit TRBD2. This CDR3 contains 15 residues. J lost 5 bases, V lost 2 bases, and 7 bases had no gene match. Germline V gives CDR1 SGDLS, CDR2 YYNGEE. The CDR3 sequence is CASSVGLAFEETQYF. Written as DNA, the CDR3 is TGTGCCAGCAGCGTCGGACTAGCGTTTGAGGAGACCCAGTACTTC.

V usage is TRBV19 and J usage is TRBJ2-1; D may be TRBD1 or TRBD2 (5 bases each). The V gene lost 3 bases and the J gene lost 5 bases, with 17 bases spanning the gap. Germline loops: CDR1 LNHDA, CDR2 SQIVND (reference sequence). The CDR3 consists of 16 residues. The CDR3 nucleotides read TGTGCCAGTAGTATGGAGGTGCAAGGGGACGACAATGAGCAGTTCTTC. Translating gives CASSMEVQGDDNEQFF.

This clone has a handful of counts. CDR3 nucleotides: TGCGCCAGCAGCTTGGAGGACCGCTCCTACAATGAGCAGTTCTTC. As protein: CASSLEDRSYNEQFF. The J gene is TRBJ2-1, the V gene TRBV5-1; D remains unclear. The CDR3 length is 15 residues. V was pared by 0 bases and J by 0 bases, with 7 bases between. Germline V gene lookup returns CDR1 SGHRS and CDR2 YFSETQ.

The CDR3 sequence: CASSLSGGAYNSPLHF. Here the CDR3 DNA reads TGCGCCAGCAGCTTGTCGGGGGGTGCCTATAATTCACCCCTCCACTTT. The gene calls are TRBV5-1 and TRBJ1-6, with D possibly TRBD1 on 5 matching bases. The germline gives CDR1 SGHRS, CDR2 YFSETQ. The CDR3 totals 16 residues. Trimming cost V 1 base and J 2 bases, with 10 bases left between them.

The chain is built from TRBV29-1 and TRBJ2-1; 7 bases are shared with TRBD2. Germline values: CDR1 SQVTM, CDR2 ANQGSEA. Unmatched junction bases numbered 9, after V lost 7 bases and J lost 9 bases. The CDR3 sequence is 12 residues long. This chain's CDR3 is CSGAGARGEQFF. CDR3 DNA sequence: TGCAGCGGGGCGGGAGCTCGGGGTGAGCAGTTCTTC.

Here the CDR3 reads CAWSVRGARGQPQHF. The CDR3 DNA reads TGTGCCTGGAGTGTACGGGGGGCGCGGGGTCAGCCCCAGCATTTT. The chain links TRBV30 to TRBJ1-5, with D perhaps TRBD1 (6 bases). The length of the CDR3 is 15 residues. The V gene lost 0 bases and the J gene lost 6 bases, with 15 bases spanning the gap. CDR1 is GTSNPN, CDR2 SVGIG, per germline (reference sequence). The whole variable domain, filled in from reference TRBV30 and TRBJ1-5, reads SQTIHQWPATLVQPVGSPLSLECTVEGTSNPNLYWYRQAAGRGLQLLFYSVGIGQISSEVPQNLSASRPQDRQFILSSKKLLLSDSGFYLCAWSVRGARGQPQHFGDGTRLSIL.

The chain joins TRBV12-1 to TRBJ1-5; TRBD1 was called by the table and not checked on the DNA. TRBV12-1 is a pseudogene locus. This CDR3 has 15 residues. Here the CDR3 DNA reads TGTGCCAGCAGCTCCCCGGGACAGGGGAATCAGCCCCAGCATTTT. Encoded protein: CASSSPGQGNQPQHF.

The gene calls are TRBV29-1 and TRBJ1-5; D perhaps matches TRBD1 (5 bases). Germline CDR1 reads SQVTM; CDR2 reads ANQGSEA. V dropped 6 bases and J dropped 5 bases, with 14 bases sitting between them. This CDR3 has 13 residues. The CDR3 DNA reads as TGCAGCGTGACCTGGGGGGTCGATCAGCCCCAGCATTTT. This sequence encodes CSVTWGVDQPQHF.

V is TRBV4-1 and J is TRBJ2-3; D uncertain. This CDR3 is built from 12 residues. The germline V and J ends were trimmed by 2 bases and 8 bases, with 8 bases remaining between them. Germline CDR1 MGHRA, CDR2 YSYEKL. CDR3 nucleotides: TGCGCCAGCAGCCAACTGACGGGTACGCAGTATTTT. Encoded protein: CASSQLTGTQYF.

The chain joins TRBV18 to TRBJ2-6; D remains ambiguous. The CDR3 extends over 15 amino acids. With 4 bases removed from V and 0 bases from J, the gap between germline ends came to 7 bases. Germline assignment: CDR1 KGHSH and CDR2 LQKENI. The CDR3 sequence is CASSLTGSGANVLTF. Here the CDR3 DNA reads TGTGCCAGCTCACTCACCGGCTCTGGGGCCAACGTCCTGACTTTC.

The chain combines TRBV9 with TRBJ1-1, with D possibly matching TRBD1 (5 bases). Germline V gene lookup returns CDR1 SGDLS and CDR2 YYNGEE. This CDR3 has 16 amino acids. The V and J ends lost 1 base and 1 base respectively, with 14 bases between them. CDR3 protein: CASSVSPEGENTEAFF. In DNA, the CDR3 is TGTGCCAGCAGCGTAAGTCCGGAAGGGGAGAACACTGAAGCTTTCTTT.

This clone was counted only a few times. V gene TRBV10-1 combines with J gene TRBJ1-1; the match to TRBD1 covers 9 bases. The CDR3 has 13 residues. Germline V gene data show CDR1 as WNHNN and CDR2 as SYGVQD (reference sequence). J gave up 5 bases and V 9 bases, and 7 bases lay outside the gene matches. The chain's CDR3 is CASRDRVGTEAFF. The CDR3 region has the DNA TGCGCCAGTCGGGACAGGGTAGGGACTGAAGCTTTCTTT.

In this sample, this clone turned up once. The gene calls are TRBV21-1 and TRBJ1-2. TRBV21-1 is a pseudogene segment. This CDR3 region has 14 residues. The CDR3, as DNA: TGTGCCAGCAGCAAAGTTGGGGAAGGCTATGGCTACACCTTC. It specifies CASSKVGEGYGYTF.

The chain employs TRBV5-1 and TRBJ2-1; a possible D gene is TRBD1 (6 bases). The ends were cut back, 2 bases at V and 5 bases at J, with 14 bases in the middle. The CDR3 has 15 amino acids. The V gene's germline CDR1 is SGHRS and CDR2 YFSETQ. DNA of the CDR3: TGCGCCAGCAGCTTTAATACAGGGACGGACAATGAGCAGTTCTTC. Residues: CASSFNTGTDNEQFF.

This chain connects TRBV7-9 to TRBJ2-2; 10 bases fit TRBD1. This CDR3 is 14 amino acids long. With V trimmed by 8 bases and J by 5 bases, 5 bases remained unmatched. The germline CDR1 and CDR2 sequences are SEHNR and FQNEAQ (reference sequence). The CDR3 here is CASARQGATGELFF. In DNA form, the CDR3 reads TGTGCCAGCGCTCGACAGGGGGCTACCGGGGAGCTGTTTTTT.

The V call is TRBV5-1, the J call TRBJ1-2; D is possibly TRBD1 (5 bases). Trimming left V 2 bases short and J 7 bases short, with 15 bases between. This CDR3 region has 14 residues. The germline V gene has CDR1 SGHRS and CDR2 YFSETQ. DNA for the CDR3: TGCGCCAGCAGCTTAACGGCAGGGCAACCTGGCTACACCTTC. Protein: CASSLTAGQPGYTF.

This chain uses TRBV24-1 with TRBJ2-3; D unclear. The CDR3 length is 13 residues. CDR1 is KGHDR and CDR2 is SFDVKD in the germline V gene. V gave up 0 bases and J gave up 5 bases, with 5 bases separating them. The CDR3 here is CATSDLRRDTQYF. The CDR3 bases are TGTGCCACCAGTGATTTGAGGAGAGATACGCAGTATTTT.

CDR3 coding DNA: TGTGCCAGCAGCTTAGACAGTCGCTACGAGCAGTACTTC. This encodes CASSLDSRYEQYF. J is TRBJ2-7 and V is TRBV7-8, with D uncertain. This CDR3 is built from 13 residues. Trimming left V 1 base short and J 3 bases short, with 7 bases between. The germline CDR1 and CDR2 sequences are SGHVS and FQNEAQ.

The chain links TRBV12-5 to TRBJ1-2; D unresolved. The CDR3 covers 14 residues. V dropped 6 bases and J dropped 0 bases, with 11 bases sitting between them. Germline V gives CDR1 LGHNT, CDR2 FRNRAP. CDR3 protein: CASGLARSNYGYTF. The CDR3, as DNA: TGTGCTAGTGGGCTAGCCAGGTCTAACTATGGCTACACCTTC.

The chain carries TRBV11-2 and TRBJ2-7, with D maybe TRBD1 (5 bases). The CDR3 extends over 15 amino acids. Germline loops: CDR1 SGHAT, CDR2 FQNNGV. With 2 bases removed from V and 0 bases from J, the gap between germline ends came to 11 bases. CDR3 sequence: CASSLRGSSSYEQYF. CDR3 nucleotide sequence: TGTGCCAGCAGCTTAAGGGGCTCCAGCTCCTACGAGCAGTACTTC.